Given below is one T cell receptor beta chain in context. Its antigen is not identified. This sample was included in a study of post-analysis software for immune sequencing data. Findings and limits, study-wide: TRBV segments more frequent in patients than in controls numbered several and included TRBV5-6, TRBV5-1 and TRBV20-1.

The TCR beta cDNA libraries contained unique molecular identifiers. TCRdb independently ran MiXCR on the PCR reads; one entry per CDR3 protein. The sample holds fewer than 900,000 distinct CDR3 sequences, 46% seen once. Germline-derived CDR1 and CDR2 are SEHNR and FQNEAQ (reference sequence). After removal of 5 bases from V and 3 bases from J, the junction contained 7 bases not matched to a gene. This CDR3 is 16 amino acids long. V usage is TRBV7-9 and J usage is TRBJ2-3, with 11 nucleotides matching TRBD2. The TCR comes from a girl under 18 with multiple sclerosis. Sequencing was done on a sample of blood. The CDR3 DNA sequence: TGTGCCAGCAGCCCCACTAGCGGGAGTAGTACAGATACGCAGTATTTT. Its protein product is CASSPTSGSSTDTQYF.